This entry lists 20 T cell receptor beta chains sequenced from one sample in a study of regulatory T cells in long-lasting Graves disease. Regarding time point: newly diagnosed GD, antithyroid drugs for less than 3 months. With RNA extracted from PBMCs as input, the TCR library was made. Assembly of TCR beta libraries relied on iRepertoire HTBI primers together with Arm-PCR of CDR3 regions. TCRdb redid the calling of the multiplex PCR reads with MiXCR, one entry per CDR3 protein. The sample has 600,000 to 650,000 distinct CDR3 sequences; 16% are singletons. Another study also made use of these data, one on T cells in Graves' hyperthyroidism and ophthalmopathy.

This specimen was peripheral blood mononuclear cells (PBMCs), taken at new diagnosis, from a patient treated with antithyroid drugs. These receptors originate from a woman in her twenties or thirties with Graves disease.

This clonotype was seen more than once but under ten times. V gene TRBV9 combines with J gene TRBJ1-6; D not resolved. Germline V gives CDR1 SGDLS, CDR2 YYNGEE. Between the trimmed V and J ends, which lost 4 bases and 6 bases, there was a span of 11 bases. The CDR3 consists of 14 residues. CDR3 nucleotide sequence: TGTGCCAGCAGCACCCGGCCGACTAATTCACCCCTCCACTTT. Translating gives CASSTRPTNSPLHF. Based on the CDR3 plus reference TRBV9 and TRBJ1-6, the full variable domain is DSGVTQTPKHLITATGQRVTLRCSPRSGDLSVYWYQQSLDQGLQFLIQYYNGEERAKGNILERFSAQQFPDLHSELNLSSLELGDSALYFCASSTRPTNSPLHFGNGTRLTVT.

This clonotype was seen repeatedly, ten times or more. This chain links TRBV12-3 or TRBV12-4 with TRBJ1-6; possible D gene TRBD1, 5 bases. This CDR3 region has 16 residues. V was cut by 5 bases and J by 5 bases, with 16 bases left in between. The chain's CDR3 is CASSPPTGGNNSPLHF. The CDR3, as DNA: TGTGCCAGCAGTCCACCGACGGGGGGGAATAATTCACCCCTCCACTTT.

DNA for the CDR3: TGTGCCAGCAGGGTCCCCGGATTAGAGACCCAGTACTTC. Residues: CASRVPGLETQYF. The V call is TRBV25-1, the J call TRBJ2-5; no firm D call. This CDR3 is built from 13 residues. CDR1 is MGHDK, CDR2 SYGVNS, per germline. Trimming cost V 6 bases and J 4 bases, with 12 bases left between them.

In its sample, this clonotype was seen many times. The rearrangement links TRBV28 to TRBJ1-2; D gene unclear. Trimming shortened V by 6 bases and J by 8 bases, and 16 bases separated the two germline ends. CDR1 is MDHEN and CDR2 is SYDVKM in the germline V gene. The CDR3 contains 13 residues. Written as DNA, the CDR3 is TGTGCCAGCAGCTCCCTGGCGGGGTCCGGCTACACCTTC. It encodes CASSSLAGSGYTF.

Worth noting for this clonotype: The junction departs from germline at one end; a sequencing error may be responsible. The chain uses TRBV30 and TRBJ2-7; 7 nucleotides align to TRBD1. CDR1 and CDR2 from the germline V gene are GTSNPN and SVGIG (reference sequence). The CDR3 is 16 amino acids. CDR3: CAWGVLPRGKFNEQYF. Here the CDR3 DNA reads TGTGCCTGGGGTGTACTCCCCAGGGGGAAATTCAACGAGCAGTACTTC.

This clonotype was seen only a few times. In nucleotides, the CDR3 is TGCGCCAGCAGCTCAACTCTAGCGGGAGGGCCGGATGAGCAGTTCTTC. Amino acids: CASSSTLAGGPDEQFF. The rearrangement links TRBV5-1 to TRBJ2-1; 12 bases match TRBD2. The V gene end was trimmed by 3 bases and the J gene end by 8 bases; junction bases not matched to a gene: 9. The CDR3 covers 16 residues. CDR1 SGHRS and CDR2 YFSETQ come from the germline V gene.

The V and J genes are TRBV3-1 and TRBJ2-7, with TRBD1 matching 7 bases. Germline V lookup: CDR1 LGHDT, CDR2 YNNKEL (reference sequence). The CDR3 is 16 residues long. V shed 1 base and J 9 bases; nucleotides not matched to a gene: 15. This chain's CDR3 is CASSQVTGDSSTRQYF. The CDR3 nucleotides read TGTGCCAGCAGCCAAGTAACAGGGGACAGCTCTACGCGGCAGTACTTC.

There are a few counts of this clonotype. V usage is TRBV20-1 and J usage is TRBJ2-3; 10 nucleotides agree with TRBD2. This CDR3 is built from 15 residues. V shed 3 bases and J 4 bases; nucleotides not matched to a gene: 7. Germline CDR1 reads DFQATT; CDR2 reads SNEGSKA (reference sequence). The CDR3 coding sequence is TGCAGTGCTAGCCCTAGCGGGAGTCGATCAGATACGCAGTATTTT. Its protein is CSASPSGSRSDTQYF.

This clonotype came up a few times. V and J are TRBV3-1 and TRBJ2-2; D ambiguous. Deletions cut 2 bases from V and 6 bases from J, with 7 bases between. Looked up from germline, CDR1 is LGHDT and CDR2 is YNNKEL (reference sequence). This CDR3 spans 13 amino acids. The CDR3 spells CASSQMTAGELFF. CDR3 bases: TGTGCCAGCAGCCAAATGACTGCCGGGGAGCTGTTTTTT.

In its sample, this clonotype was seen a few times. The rearrangement joins TRBV11-2 to TRBJ1-1, with 8 bases matching TRBD1. The germline gives CDR1 SGHAT, CDR2 FQNNGV. The length of the CDR3 is 18 residues. V was pared by 5 bases and J by 0 bases, with 14 bases of the junction left unmatched. CDR3 amino acids: CASSLGQGAHTVNTEAFF. Here the CDR3 DNA reads TGTGCCAGCAGCCTAGGACAGGGTGCACATACGGTGAACACTGAAGCTTTCTTT.

On this clonotype: Since the CDR3 does not end with the conserved phenylalanine or tryptophan, this likely comes from a read error. The chain links TRBV7-9 to TRBJ1-2; TRBD1 matches 7 bases. V shed 3 bases and J 0 bases; nucleotides not matched to a gene: 7. The CDR3 contains 16 residues. Germline CDR1 SEHNR, CDR2 FQNEAQ (reference sequence). CDR3 loop: CASSFPQGQANYGYTS. The CDR3, as DNA: TGTGCCAGCAGCTTCCCACAGGGGCAAGCTAACTATGGCTACACCTCC.

This clonotype was seen repeatedly, ten times or more. The rearrangement links TRBV7-3 to TRBJ1-2; D gene unclear. The CDR3 is made up of 13 amino acids. With 0 bases removed from V and 5 bases from J, the gap between germline ends came to 7 bases. The germline gives CDR1 SGHTA, CDR2 FQGTGA. The CDR3 sequence is CASSLTSGYGYTF. The CDR3 coding sequence is TGTGCCAGCAGCTTAACGTCGGGGTATGGCTACACCTTC.

In this sample, this clonotype turned up many times. The rearrangement links TRBV24-1 to TRBJ2-3, with D possibly TRBD1 on 5 matching bases. V shed 4 bases and J shed 2 bases, with 12 bases lying between them. This CDR3 spans 15 amino acids. The V gene's germline CDR1 is KGHDR and CDR2 SFDVKD. The CDR3 bases are TGTGCCACCAGTGACTCACAGGTTTTCACAGATACGCAGTATTTT. The encoded protein is CATSDSQVFTDTQYF.

J is TRBJ1-2 and V is TRBV11-1; a weak D match, TRBD1 (5 bases). The CDR3 is 21 amino acids. Trimming took off 1 base at V and 3 bases at J, with 30 bases between the two ends. Germline V gene sequence: CDR1 SGHAT, CDR2 FQDESV (reference sequence). CDR3 in amino acids: CASSLGGQSPGPRSKDYGYTF. The CDR3 DNA reads TGTGCCAGCAGCTTAGGCGGACAATCACCGGGACCGAGATCCAAGGACTATGGCTACACCTTC.

This clonotype was observed many times. The gene calls are TRBV6-2 or TRBV6-3 and TRBJ2-3, with 7 positions matching TRBD2. The CDR3 is 17 amino acids. The junction had 11 bases not matched to a gene; V was cut back by 5 bases and J by 0 bases. The germline V gene encodes CDR1 MNHEY and CDR2 SVGEGT. CDR3 in amino acids: CASSEPLLAASTDTQYF. In DNA form, the CDR3 reads TGTGCCAGCAGTGAACCCCTGCTAGCGGCGAGCACAGATACGCAGTATTTT.

This clonotype was observed a handful of times. The J gene is TRBJ2-6, the V gene TRBV28, with a weak D call TRBD1 (5 bases). Germline assignment: CDR1 MDHEN and CDR2 SYDVKM. V was pared by 5 bases and J by 2 bases, with 22 bases between. The CDR3 sequence is 19 residues long. The CDR3 is CASSGWGTSGFPGANVLTF. The DNA of the CDR3 is TGTGCCAGCAGTGGGTGGGGAACTTCAGGGTTTCCTGGGGCCAACGTCCTGACTTTC.

The chain recombines TRBV5-1 with TRBJ2-5; D gene ambiguous. CDR1 and CDR2 (germline): SGHRS, YFSETQ. CDR3 length equals 13 residues. V was cut by 4 bases and J by 5 bases, with 12 bases left in between. The CDR3 loop is CASSGLIRETQYF. For the CDR3, the DNA is TGCGCCAGCAGCGGTCTGATACGGGAGACCCAGTACTTC.

This clonotype was recorded many times. The chain uses TRBV28 and TRBJ2-6; weak D call: TRBD1 (6 bases). The CDR3 loop spans 15 amino acids. V lost 4 bases, J lost 0 bases, and 7 bases lay in between. Germline V CDR1 and CDR2: MDHEN, SYDVKM. The CDR3 DNA sequence: TGTGCCAGCAGTTCCAGGGGCTCTGGGGCCAACGTCCTGACTTTC. Translated: CASSSRGSGANVLTF.

This clonotype has at least ten counts. The chain carries TRBV27 and TRBJ2-7; D tentatively reads TRBD1 or TRBD2 (5 bases each). Trimming pared 2 bases from V and 5 bases from J, leaving 10 bases between. CDR3 length: 13 amino acids. Germline V lookup: CDR1 MNHEY, CDR2 SMNVEV (reference sequence). The CDR3 sequence is CASSLKGTHEQYF. CDR3 sequence (DNA): TGTGCCAGCAGTTTAAAAGGGACCCACGAGCAGTACTTC.

At least ten counts were recorded for this clonotype. This chain connects TRBV7-3 to TRBJ2-1, with 7 bases matching TRBD2. The V gene's germline CDR1 is SGHTA and CDR2 FQGTGA. There are 16 residues in the CDR3. Germline trimming cut 5 bases from V and 4 bases from J; bases unmatched to any gene: 11. This CDR3 reads CASSPMGAGIYNEQFF. The CDR3 nucleotides read TGTGCCAGCAGCCCAATGGGAGCGGGGATATACAATGAGCAGTTCTTC.